This T cell receptor beta chain appears in the sequencing data of a study of T cell responses to AZD1222 COVID-19 vaccine. Points from the study as a whole: There were repertoire samples only from the period after the peak T cell response. White British ancestry dominated among donors, who included more females, and clonal diversity was possibly underestimated.

In the case of this clone: The antigen remains unidentified.

Sequencing was performed with immunoSEQ multiplex PCR; in TCRdb, only in-frame clones are kept and a portion is missing. The sample lists approximately 130,000 clones; 93% were seen once. The trim removed 4 bases at V and 0 bases at J, leaving 5 bases unmatched. Germline values: CDR1 SGHVS, CDR2 FNYEAQ. CDR3 size: 15 residues. This chain uses TRBV7-6 with TRBJ1-1, with 7 nucleotides matching TRBD1. Sample: peripheral blood, taken on day 0 of AZD1222 vaccination. The clonotype comes from an adult in good health. The DNA of the CDR3 is TGTGCCAGCAGCTCCCAGGGGGGGATGAACACTGAAGCTTTCTTT. Protein: CASSSQGGMNTEAFF.